The 11 T cell receptor beta chains given below trace back to one sample, sequenced in a study of blood T cell repertoires in COVID-19. TCRdb's copy holds only in-frame clones and misses some; the assay was immunoSEQ multiplex PCR. This table holds 200,000 to 250,000 clones, around 84% found once. Sequencing was done on a sample of peripheral blood. The source is a man aged 50-60 years with COVID-19, enrolled during active disease.

The CDR3 DNA reads TGCAGCGTTGAGTTCTATGTCTATGGCTACACCTTC. As protein: CSVEFYVYGYTF. The J gene is TRBJ1-2, the V gene TRBV29-1; D is unclear. Per the germline V gene, CDR1 is SQVTM and CDR2 is ANQGSEA. CDR3 length: 12 residues. V gave up 3 bases and J gave up 4 bases, with 9 bases separating them.

This chain links TRBV12-3 or TRBV12-4 with TRBJ1-5, with D perhaps matching TRBD1 (6 bases). The CDR3 runs 13 residues. V lost 7 bases, J lost 5 bases, and 12 bases lay in between. The CDR3 region is CASTPDRHQPQHF. CDR3 sequence (DNA): TGTGCCAGCACCCCGGACAGACATCAGCCCCAGCATTTT.

This clone occurred a few times. This chain links TRBV6-5 with TRBJ2-7; 10 bases match TRBD2. Germline V CDR1 and CDR2: MNHEY, SVGAGI. The CDR3 runs 14 residues. V was pared by 7 bases and J by 2 bases, with 5 bases of the junction left unmatched. The CDR3 DNA reads TGTGCCAGCACCCTTAGCGGGAGGCCCTACGAGCAGTACTTC. Translation gives CASTLSGRPYEQYF.

The chain uses TRBV29-1 and TRBJ2-5; TRBD2 is a possible D gene (5 bases). This CDR3 region has 15 residues. From germline, CDR1 is SQVTM and CDR2 ANQGSEA. The V end lost 6 bases, the J end lost 1 base, and 18 bases lay between the germline ends. DNA for the CDR3: TGCAGCGTGCCCCGACCGGGGAGTGCCCAAGAGACCCAGTACTTC. As protein: CSVPRPGSAQETQYF.

In nucleotides, the CDR3 is TGCGCCAGCAGCTCGACAGGTGATACTGGAAACACCATATATTTT. Amino acids: CASSSTGDTGNTIYF. The V and J genes are TRBV5-1 and TRBJ1-3; TRBD1 might be the D (6 bases). V gave up 3 bases and J gave up 2 bases, with 12 bases separating them. CDR3 length: 15 amino acids. Germline-derived CDR1 and CDR2 are SGHRS and YFSETQ.

Of note for this clone: Distinct nucleotide sequences in the sample also encode this CDR3. V is TRBV19 and J is TRBJ2-1, with 9 nucleotides matching TRBD2. J gave up 2 bases and V 3 bases, and 2 bases lay outside the gene matches. The CDR3 sequence is 15 residues long. CDR1 and CDR2 from the germline V gene are LNHDA and SQIVND (reference sequence). CDR3: CASSIGGRAYNEQFF. DNA of the CDR3: TGTGCCAGTAGTATCGGCGGGAGGGCCTACAATGAGCAGTTCTTC. Full variable domain (remainder filled in from reference TRBV19 and TRBJ2-1): DGGITQSPKYLFRKEGQNVTLSCEQNLNHDAMYWYRQDPGQGLRLIYYSQIVNDFQKGDIAEGYSVSREKKESFPLTVTSAQKNPTAFYLCASSIGGRAYNEQFFGPGTRLTVL.

CDR3 nucleotides: TGTGCCGTAATACAGGGGTTTAGCACTGAAGCTTTCTTT. The encoded protein is CAVIQGFSTEAFF. The chain uses TRBV28 and TRBJ1-1, with 7 positions matching TRBD1. V was pared by 11 bases and J by 4 bases, with 10 bases of the junction left unmatched. Germline assignment: CDR1 MDHEN and CDR2 SYDVKM. CDR3 length: 13 residues. The variable domain in full, completed from reference TRBV28 and TRBJ1-1, reads DVKVTQSSRYLVKRTGEKVFLECVQDMDHENMFWYRQDPGLGLRLIYFSYDVKMKEKGDIPEGYSVSREKKERFSLILESASTNQTSMYLCAVIQGFSTEAFFGQGTRLTVV.

The chain couples TRBV7-8 to TRBJ1-5, with unresolved D. The CDR3 contains 14 residues. Trimming removed 0 bases at V and 9 bases at J, with 12 bases between. Germline CDR1 is SGHVS and CDR2 is FQNEAQ. The CDR3 DNA sequence: TGTGCCAGCAGCTTAGCGGAGAGGCGCGCGCCCCAGCATTTT. This sequence encodes CASSLAERRAPQHF.

The J gene is TRBJ2-2, the V gene TRBV6-6; 7 bases are a match to TRBD1. Germline trimming cut 5 bases from V and 4 bases from J; bases unmatched to any gene: 4. Germline V CDR1 and CDR2: MNHNY, SVGAGI (reference sequence). This CDR3 comprises 14 residues. The CDR3 bases are TGTGCCAGCAGTACCTACAGGGGCACCGGGGAGCTGTTTTTT. Protein product: CASSTYRGTGELFF.

In its sample, this clone was seen a few times. This rearrangement joins TRBV27 to TRBJ1-1; 7 bases are a match to TRBD1. CDR3 length equals 15 residues. Unmatched junction bases numbered 11, after V lost 8 bases and J lost 2 bases. The V gene's germline CDR1 is MNHEY and CDR2 SMNVEV (reference sequence). CDR3 sequence (DNA): TGTGCCAGCGCGAGGACAGGCGTTGACAACACTGAAGCTTTCTTT. Its translation: CASARTGVDNTEAFF.

The rearrangement links TRBV9 to TRBJ2-2; perhaps TRBD2 as D (5 bases). The CDR3 covers 14 residues. Per the germline V gene, CDR1 is SGDLS and CDR2 is YYNGEE. Between the trimmed V and J ends, which lost 4 bases and 1 base, there was a span of 8 bases. The CDR3, as DNA: TGTGCCAGCAGCTTCCGGGGGAACACCGGGGAGCTGTTTTTT. Translated: CASSFRGNTGELFF.